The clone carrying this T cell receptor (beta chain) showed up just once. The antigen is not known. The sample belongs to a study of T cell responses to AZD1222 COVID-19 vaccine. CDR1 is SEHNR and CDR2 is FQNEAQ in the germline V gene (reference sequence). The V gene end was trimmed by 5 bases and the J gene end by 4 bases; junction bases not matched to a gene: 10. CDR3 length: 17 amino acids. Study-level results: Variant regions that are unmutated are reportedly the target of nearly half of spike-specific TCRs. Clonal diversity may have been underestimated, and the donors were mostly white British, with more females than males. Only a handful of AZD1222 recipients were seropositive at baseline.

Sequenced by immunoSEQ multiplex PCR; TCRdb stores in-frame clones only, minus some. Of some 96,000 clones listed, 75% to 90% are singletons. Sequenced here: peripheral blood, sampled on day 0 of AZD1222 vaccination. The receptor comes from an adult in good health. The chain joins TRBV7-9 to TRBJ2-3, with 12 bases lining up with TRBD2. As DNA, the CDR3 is TGTGCCAGCAGCCCCCGGACTAGCGGGGTTGTCGCAGATACGCAGTATTTT. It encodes CASSPRTSGVVADTQYF.